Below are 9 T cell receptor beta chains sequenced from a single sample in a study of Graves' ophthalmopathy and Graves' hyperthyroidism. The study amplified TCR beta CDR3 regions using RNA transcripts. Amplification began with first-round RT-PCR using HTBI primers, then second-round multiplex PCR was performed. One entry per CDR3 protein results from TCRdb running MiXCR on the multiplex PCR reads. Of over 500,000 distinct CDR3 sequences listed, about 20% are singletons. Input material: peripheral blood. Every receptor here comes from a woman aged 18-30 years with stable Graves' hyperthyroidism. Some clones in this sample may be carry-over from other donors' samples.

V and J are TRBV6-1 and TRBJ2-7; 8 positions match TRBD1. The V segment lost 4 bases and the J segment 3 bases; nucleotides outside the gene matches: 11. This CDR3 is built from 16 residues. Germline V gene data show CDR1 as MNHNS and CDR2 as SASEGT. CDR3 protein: CASSAVTGADYYEQYF. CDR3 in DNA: TGTGCCAGCAGTGCGGTGACAGGGGCGGATTACTACGAGCAGTACTTC.

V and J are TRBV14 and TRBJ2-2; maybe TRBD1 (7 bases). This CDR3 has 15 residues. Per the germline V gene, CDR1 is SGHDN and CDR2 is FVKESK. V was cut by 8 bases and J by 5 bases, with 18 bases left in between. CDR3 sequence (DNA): TGTGCCAGCCGTCAGGGGGGCGCCAGGACCGGGGAGCTGTTTTTT. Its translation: CASRQGGARTGELFF.

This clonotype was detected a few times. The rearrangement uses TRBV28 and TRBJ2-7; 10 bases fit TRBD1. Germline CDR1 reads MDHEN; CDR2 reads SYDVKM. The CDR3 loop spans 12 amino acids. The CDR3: CASSLRGQGIFV. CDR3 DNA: TGTGCCAGCAGTTTGAGGGGACAGGGGATCTTCGTC.

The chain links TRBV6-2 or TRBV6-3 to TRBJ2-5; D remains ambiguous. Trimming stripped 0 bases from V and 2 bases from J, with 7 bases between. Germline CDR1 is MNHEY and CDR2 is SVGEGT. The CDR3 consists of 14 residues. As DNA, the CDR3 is TGTGCCAGCAGTTACTCCGGACGGCAAGAGACCCAGTACTTC. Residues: CASSYSGRQETQYF.

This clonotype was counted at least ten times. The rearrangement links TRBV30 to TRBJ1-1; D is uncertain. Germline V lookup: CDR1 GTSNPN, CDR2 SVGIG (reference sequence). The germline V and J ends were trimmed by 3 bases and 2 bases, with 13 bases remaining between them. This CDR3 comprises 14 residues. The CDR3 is CAWSTGAPNTEAFF. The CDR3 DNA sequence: TGTGCCTGGAGCACTGGTGCACCAAACACTGAAGCTTTCTTT.

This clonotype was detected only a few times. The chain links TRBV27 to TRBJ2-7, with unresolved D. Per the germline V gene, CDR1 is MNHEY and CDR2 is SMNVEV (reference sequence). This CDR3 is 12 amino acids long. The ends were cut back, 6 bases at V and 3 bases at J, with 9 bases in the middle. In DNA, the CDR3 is TGTGCCAGCAGCCGTACCCGCTACGAGCAGTACTTC. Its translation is CASSRTRYEQYF.

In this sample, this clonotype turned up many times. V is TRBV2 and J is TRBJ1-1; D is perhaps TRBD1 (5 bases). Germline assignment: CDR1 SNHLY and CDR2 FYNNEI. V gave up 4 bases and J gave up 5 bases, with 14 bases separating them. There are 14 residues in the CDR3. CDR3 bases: TGTGCCAGCAGTGGAGAGGGAGGGGTGACTGAAGCTTTCTTT. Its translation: CASSGEGGVTEAFF.

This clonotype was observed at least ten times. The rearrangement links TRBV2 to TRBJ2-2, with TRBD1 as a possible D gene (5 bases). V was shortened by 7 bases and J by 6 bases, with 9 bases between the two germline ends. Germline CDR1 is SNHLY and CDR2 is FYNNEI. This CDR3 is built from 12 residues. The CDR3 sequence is CASKLGAGELFF. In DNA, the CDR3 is TGTGCCAGCAAGTTAGGGGCCGGGGAGCTGTTTTTT.

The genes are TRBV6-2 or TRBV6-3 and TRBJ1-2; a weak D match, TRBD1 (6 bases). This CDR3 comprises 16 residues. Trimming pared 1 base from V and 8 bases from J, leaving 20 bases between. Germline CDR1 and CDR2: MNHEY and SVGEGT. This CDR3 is CASSYLGTSPWDGYTF. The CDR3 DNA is TGTGCCAGCAGTTACTTGGGGACAAGCCCTTGGGACGGCTACACCTTC.